These 17 T cell receptor beta chains share one sample of origin, sequenced in a study of OX40 agonist ivuxolimab in advanced cancers. Only in-frame clones appear in the TCRdb table, and some are missing; sequencing was by immunoSEQ multiplex PCR. This sample has around 100,000 clones, with approximately 90% found just once. The input for sequencing was CD4+ or CD8+ T cells sorted from blood, taken in a trial of the OX40 agonist ivuxolimab. The receptor source for this set is an adult with an advanced solid tumor such as melanoma, head and neck, liver or kidney cancer.

The genes are TRBV10-1 and TRBJ2-7, with 8 bases lining up with TRBD1. The CDR3 has 17 amino acids. V dropped 3 bases and J dropped 3; count of bases not matched to a gene: 13. Germline lookup yields CDR1 WNHNN and CDR2 SYGVQD (reference sequence). CDR3 sequence (DNA): TGCGCCAGCAGTGAAGGATGGGGCAGGGGGCTCCACTACGAGCAGTACTTC. It encodes CASSEGWGRGLHYEQYF.

The chain has TRBV7-9 and TRBJ1-6; D is undetermined. V gave up 0 bases and J gave up 12 bases, with 9 bases separating them. Per the germline V gene, CDR1 is SEHNR and CDR2 is FQNEAQ (reference sequence). The CDR3 spans 13 residues. The CDR3 is CASSLASSGPLHF. CDR3 nucleotide sequence: TGTGCCAGCAGCTTAGCGTCGTCGGGACCCCTCCACTTT.

The chain combines TRBV11-2 with TRBJ2-2, with D uncertain. V was shortened by 0 bases and J by 5 bases, with 13 bases between the two germline ends. Germline assignment: CDR1 SGHAT and CDR2 FQNNGV. This CDR3 is built from 16 residues. The CDR3 nucleotides read TGTGCCAGCAGCTTAGATCTAAGGGTAATAACCGGGGAGCTGTTTTTT. Protein product: CASSLDLRVITGELFF.

The chain recombines TRBV5-4 with TRBJ2-1; no definite D call. The CDR3 contains 14 residues. V was trimmed by 0 bases and J by 3 bases, leaving 7 bases between them. The V gene's germline CDR1 is SGHNT and CDR2 YYREEE (reference sequence). The CDR3 coding sequence is TGTGCCAGCAGCTTGGGTAGCAGCTACAATGAGCAGTTCTTC. The encoded protein is CASSLGSSYNEQFF.

The sample holds one count of this clone. CDR3 region: CASSRTSGVDTQYF. The CDR3 DNA reads TGCGCCAGCAGCCGGACTAGCGGGGTTGATACGCAGTATTTT. V gene TRBV5-1 combines with J gene TRBJ2-3; 12 bases line up with TRBD2. This CDR3 has 14 amino acids. With 4 bases clipped from V and 6 bases from J, the junction kept 3 bases outside the gene matches. Germline V gene sequence: CDR1 SGHRS, CDR2 YFSETQ.

The rearrangement joins TRBV6-5 to TRBJ1-1; D ambiguous. V lost 6 bases and J lost 7, with 12 bases in between. CDR1 and CDR2 (germline): MNHEY, SVGAGI. CDR3 length: 12 residues. CDR3 DNA sequence: TGTGCCAGCAGCAAAATGGGCCTTGAAGCTTTCTTT. Residues: CASSKMGLEAFF.

V is TRBV5-1 and J is TRBJ2-3; the match to TRBD2 covers 7 bases. The V gene end was trimmed by 7 bases and the J gene end by 8 bases; junction bases not matched to a gene: 7. Germline CDR1 reads SGHRS; CDR2 reads YFSETQ. This CDR3 is 12 amino acids long. This chain's CDR3 is CASGRGDVTQYF. The CDR3, as DNA: TGCGCCAGCGGGAGGGGCGATGTTACGCAGTATTTT.

The chain is built from TRBV28 and TRBJ2-1, with 8 bases aligning to TRBD2. Germline assignment: CDR1 MDHEN and CDR2 SYDVKM. This CDR3 has 15 amino acids. V was pared by 2 bases and J by 2 bases, with 2 bases of the junction left unmatched. The CDR3 region has the DNA TGTGCCAGCAGTTTAGCGGGAGGAACCTACAATGAGCAGTTCTTC. Translation: CASSLAGGTYNEQFF.

The chain links TRBV7-6 to TRBJ2-2; TRBD2 is a possible D gene (5 bases). CDR3 length: 16 amino acids. The germline CDR1 and CDR2 sequences are SGHVS and FNYEAQ. The V end lost 5 bases, the J end lost 4 bases, and 17 bases lay between the germline ends. The chain's CDR3 is CASSQFAAGSTGELFF. As DNA, the CDR3 is TGTGCCAGCAGCCAATTCGCGGCGGGCTCCACCGGGGAGCTGTTTTTT.

The V and J genes are TRBV6-5 and TRBJ1-5, with unresolved D. The CDR3 length is 13 residues. Germline V gene lookup returns CDR1 MNHEY and CDR2 SVGAGI. The V end was cut by 5 bases, the J end by 2 bases, with 7 bases between. CDR3 loop: CASSGGRNQPQHF. As DNA, the CDR3 is TGTGCCAGCAGTGGCGGGCGCAATCAGCCCCAGCATTTT.

The genes are TRBV7-8 and TRBJ2-3; 13 bases match TRBD2. Germline V gene sequence: CDR1 SGHVS, CDR2 FQNEAQ. V was clipped by 5 bases and J by 9 bases; unmatched bases: 5. The CDR3 loop spans 14 amino acids. This CDR3 is CASSLGLAGRTQYF. CDR3 nucleotide sequence: TGTGCCAGCAGCCTGGGACTAGCGGGAAGAACGCAGTATTTT.

This clone was counted a single time. V gene TRBV19 combines with J gene TRBJ2-1; D unclear. This CDR3 has 11 residues. V lost 6 bases and J lost 4, with 4 bases in between. Germline assignment: CDR1 LNHDA and CDR2 SQIVND (reference sequence). The DNA for the CDR3 is TGTGCCAGTAGAACGTACAATGAGCAGTTCTTC. The encoded protein is CASRTYNEQFF.

The chain combines TRBV6-5 with TRBJ2-2; TRBD2 is a possible D gene (7 bases). This CDR3 is 15 amino acids long. Germline V CDR1 and CDR2: MNHEY, SVGAGI. V was clipped by 7 bases and J by 4 bases, with 16 bases between them. CDR3 sequence reads: CASKGGSGITGELFF. The CDR3 DNA is TGTGCCAGCAAGGGGGGGAGCGGGATCACCGGGGAGCTGTTTTTT.

V is TRBV10-3 and J is TRBJ2-2; D unclear. V lost 10 bases to trimming and J lost 0 bases, with 12 bases between them. CDR3 length: 14 amino acids. Germline loops: CDR1 ENHRY, CDR2 SYGVKD. DNA for the CDR3: TGTGCCACCGCCCCGAGGACGAACACCGGGGAGCTGTTTTTT. Protein sequence: CATAPRTNTGELFF.

The V and J genes are TRBV27 and TRBJ1-5; TRBD1 matches 7 bases. After removal of 8 bases from V and 2 bases from J, the junction contained 6 bases not matched to a gene. The germline gives CDR1 MNHEY, CDR2 SMNVEV (reference sequence). This CDR3 contains 14 residues. The CDR3 here is CASRGTGGNQPQHF. As DNA, the CDR3 is TGTGCCAGCCGGGGTACAGGGGGCAATCAGCCCCAGCATTTT.

CDR3 amino acids: CASRDFTEAFF. Written as DNA, the CDR3 is TGTGCCAGCAGGGACTTCACTGAAGCTTTCTTT. The chain uses TRBV6-1 and TRBJ1-1, with unresolved D. CDR1 and CDR2 (germline): MNHNS, SASEGT. Trimming stripped 6 bases from V and 4 bases from J, with 6 bases between. This CDR3 comprises 11 residues.

The chain combines TRBV19 with TRBJ2-5; possibly TRBD1 for D (6 bases). V was pared by 3 bases and J by 5 bases, with 13 bases between. The CDR3 length is 14 residues. The germline V gene has CDR1 LNHDA and CDR2 SQIVND (reference sequence). This chain's CDR3 is CASSIMTGSETQYF. Written as DNA, the CDR3 is TGTGCCAGTAGTATTATGACAGGTTCGGAGACCCAGTACTTC. Variable domain in full (rest from reference TRBV19 and TRBJ2-5): DGGITQSPKYLFRKEGQNVTLSCEQNLNHDAMYWYRQDPGQGLRLIYYSQIVNDFQKGDIAEGYSVSREKKESFPLTVTSAQKNPTAFYLCASSIMTGSETQYFGPGTRLLVL.